This TCR beta chain was documented in a study of TIL therapy for anti-PD-1-resistant metastatic lung cancer. Whole-study context: Median patient age was almost 55, ranging 38-75 years. General study findings and limits: After infusion, TIL clonotypes partly replaced peripheral T cells and declined over months.

Sequencing used immunoSEQ v3. Survey-level samples got approximately 2.1 million read pairs; deep-level samples got roughly 4.5-6.5 million. Assay used: immunoSEQ multiplex PCR; TCRdb lists only in-frame clones, some missing. Of 20,000 or so clones listed, just over 70% are singletons. Of note for this clone: Its antigen is not known.

The V gene lost 8 bases and the J gene lost 0 bases, with 5 bases spanning the gap. There are 12 residues in the CDR3. Germline values: CDR1 KGHSH, CDR2 LQKENI. Specified time point: pre-treatment sample, taken before nivolumab and TIL therapy. Adults with stage 4 NSCLC were enrolled in a phase I trial. The sample consisted of blood, taken at baseline. This receptor was obtained from a person between 25 and 80 years old with non-small cell lung cancer. V is TRBV18 and J is TRBJ2-1; D call uncertain. The DNA of the CDR3 is TGTGCCAGCGGAAGCTCCTACAATGAGCAGTTCTTC. Its protein is CASGSSYNEQFF.